The clone carrying this T cell receptor beta chain occurred many times. Arm-PCR of CDR3 regions and iRepertoire HTBI primers were the basis on which TCR beta libraries were built. TCRdb re-called the multiplex PCR reads with MiXCR, one entry per CDR3 protein. The repertoire has under 400,000 distinct CDR3 sequences, 16% of them found once; the top ten carry about 27%. The data were taken from a study of regulatory T cells in long-lasting Graves disease. The time point is: newly diagnosed GD, antithyroid drugs for less than 3 months. The TCR library was made from RNA extracted from PBMCs. V shed 2 bases and J shed 4 bases, with 9 bases lying between them. The CDR3 totals 13 residues. Germline V gene sequence: CDR1 SGHTA, CDR2 FQGNSA. These data were likewise used in another study, on T cells in Graves' hyperthyroidism and ophthalmopathy.

This sequence was found in a man aged 40-49 years with Graves disease. Source: peripheral blood mononuclear cells (PBMCs), taken at new diagnosis, from a patient treated with antithyroid drugs. The chain uses TRBV7-2 and TRBJ2-7; weak D call: TRBD1 (5 bases). The CDR3 nucleotides are TGTGCCAGCAGCTTATATCAGGGTTACGAGCAGTACTTC. As protein: CASSLYQGYEQYF. Variable domain in full (rest from reference TRBV7-2 and TRBJ2-7): GAGVSQSPSNKVTEKGKDVELRCDPISGHTALYWYRQSLGQGLEFLIYFQGNSAPDKSGLPSDRFSAERTGGSVSTLTIQRTQQEDSAVYLCASSLYQGYEQYFGPGTRLTVT.